This TCR beta chain appears in the sequencing data of a study of CD8 T cells in ankylosing spondylitis. Study-level results: Disease-linked clones were CD8+ and relatively rare in peripheral blood.

A word on this clonotype: The antigen is not known.

TCRdb itself ran the 5' RACE reads through MiXCR, one entry per CDR3 protein. The sample shows fewer than 400,000 distinct CDR3 sequences, about 15% of them seen only once. V gave up 5 bases and J gave up 9 bases; unmatched junction bases: 10. The germline V gene has CDR1 SEHNR and CDR2 FQNEAQ (reference sequence). The CDR3 spans 15 residues. V is TRBV7-9 and J is TRBJ2-1, with 10 nucleotides matching TRBD2. The clonotype comes from a male donor with ankylosing spondylitis or in good health (not recorded which). The sample consisted of blood, either unsorted or a sorted T cell fraction (not recorded which). The CDR3 sequence is CASSLGSGRLGEQFF. The DNA of the CDR3 is TGTGCCAGCAGCCTTGGTAGCGGGAGGCTCGGTGAGCAGTTCTTC.